These 15 T cell receptor beta chains originate from one sample sequenced in a study of blood T cell repertoires in COVID-19. Sequenced by immunoSEQ multiplex PCR; TCRdb stores in-frame clones only, minus some. The sample includes tens of thousands of clones, roughly 86% of them seen just once. The sequenced sample consisted of peripheral blood. These receptors all stem from a man aged 45-65 years with active COVID-19.

This rearrangement joins TRBV12-3 or TRBV12-4 to TRBJ1-2; 8 bases are a match to TRBD1. The V segment lost 5 bases and the J segment 5 bases; nucleotides outside the gene matches: 4. There are 13 residues in the CDR3. The CDR3 DNA reads as TGTGCCAGCAGTGACAGGGGAACTTATGGCTACACCTTC. Its translation is CASSDRGTYGYTF.

V gene TRBV18 combines with J gene TRBJ2-3; 8 positions match TRBD2. Per the germline V gene, CDR1 is KGHSH and CDR2 is LQKENI. The CDR3 totals 16 residues. V shed 2 bases and J 4 bases; nucleotides not matched to a gene: 8. The CDR3 region has the DNA TGTGCCAGCTCACCAACGAGGAGCGGGGGCGCAGATACGCAGTATTTT. Encoded protein: CASSPTRSGGADTQYF.

This clone showed up just once. J is TRBJ2-1 and V is TRBV11-2; 13 bases map to TRBD2. J lost 4 bases, V lost 4 bases, and 7 bases had no gene match. Germline CDR1 SGHAT, CDR2 FQNNGV. The CDR3 has 17 amino acids. This CDR3 reads CASSWTSGSSGYNEQFF. DNA of the CDR3: TGTGCCAGCAGCTGGACTAGCGGGAGCTCGGGTTACAATGAGCAGTTCTTC.

The genes are TRBV2 and TRBJ2-3, with TRBD2 matching over 10 bases. Germline CDR1 SNHLY, CDR2 FYNNEI. Germline trimming cut 11 bases from V and 2 bases from J; bases unmatched to any gene: 7. The CDR3 has 14 residues. The CDR3 coding sequence is TGTGCCTCCCGGACTAGCGGTTCCACAGATACGCAGTATTTT. It codes for CASRTSGSTDTQYF.

This chain links TRBV19 with TRBJ1-2; D gene ambiguous. CDR1 and CDR2 from the germline V gene are LNHDA and SQIVND (reference sequence). The CDR3 covers 18 residues. The germline V and J ends were trimmed by 1 base and 1 base, with 19 bases remaining between them. The CDR3 here is CASSIAGILGRVNYGYTF. CDR3 DNA: TGTGCCAGTAGTATAGCTGGGATCCTCGGGCGGGTTAACTATGGCTACACCTTC. The whole variable domain, remainder taken from reference TRBV19 and TRBJ1-2, is DGGITQSPKYLFRKEGQNVTLSCEQNLNHDAMYWYRQDPGQGLRLIYYSQIVNDFQKGDIAEGYSVSREKKESFPLTVTSAQKNPTAFYLCASSIAGILGRVNYGYTFGSGTRLTVV.

This clone has a single count. The genes are TRBV7-3 and TRBJ2-3; 13 bases are a match to TRBD2. Germline assignment: CDR1 SGHTA and CDR2 FQGTGA. Trimming removed 5 bases from V and 6 bases from J; junction bases left unmatched: 14. The CDR3 covers 18 residues. The CDR3 DNA reads as TGTGCCAGCAGCGTCGCCGGGACTAGCGGGGCCAGGTGGGATACGCAGTATTTT. Its translation is CASSVAGTSGARWDTQYF.

This chain joins TRBV29-1 and TRBJ2-2, with 7 bases matching TRBD1. J gave up 7 bases and V 7 bases, and 9 bases lay outside the gene matches. Germline CDR1 SQVTM, CDR2 ANQGSEA. The CDR3 consists of 13 residues. CDR3 DNA sequence: TGCAGCGCTAGGGACAGTGAAATCGGGGAGCTGTTTTTT. Protein product: CSARDSEIGELFF.

Only one count was recorded for this clone. The V gene is TRBV6-6, the J gene TRBJ2-3; 7 bases line up with TRBD1. The CDR3 loop spans 14 amino acids. The germline CDR1 and CDR2 sequences are MNHNY and SVGAGI (reference sequence). Trimming took 6 bases from V and 1 from J; bases not matched to a gene: 4. Here the CDR3 reads CASRRDSRTDTQYF. The CDR3, as DNA: TGTGCCAGCAGAAGGGACAGCCGCACAGATACGCAGTATTTT.

The chain employs TRBV4-1 and TRBJ2-1, with D unresolved. V lost 0 bases to trimming and J lost 8 bases, with 5 bases between them. Germline CDR1 is MGHRA and CDR2 is YSYEKL. This CDR3 has 12 amino acids. The CDR3: CASSQDRHEQFF. The CDR3, as DNA: TGCGCCAGCAGCCAAGATCGTCATGAGCAGTTCTTC.

This rearrangement joins TRBV18 to TRBJ2-2; D perhaps matches TRBD1 (6 bases). The CDR3 length is 15 residues. Per germline, CDR1 KGHSH and CDR2 LQKENI. The ends were cut back, 1 base at V and 4 bases at J, with 10 bases in the middle. The DNA for the CDR3 is TGTGCCAGCTCACCACTACAGGGCCCCACCGGGGAGCTGTTTTTT. Protein: CASSPLQGPTGELFF.

The V and J genes are TRBV10-1 and TRBJ2-2; no clear D. Germline lookup yields CDR1 WNHNN and CDR2 SYGVQD (reference sequence). Trimming stripped 3 bases from V and 5 bases from J, with 19 bases between. The CDR3 has 17 residues. CDR3 nucleotides: TGCGCCAGCAGTGATTTCGACCCCCGCTTCGGGACCGGGGAGCTGTTTTTT. It codes for CASSDFDPRFGTGELFF.

This rearrangement joins TRBV2 to TRBJ1-1; D not resolved. With 4 bases removed from V and 2 bases from J, the gap between germline ends came to 11 bases. The CDR3 has 14 amino acids. CDR1 SNHLY and CDR2 FYNNEI come from the germline V gene. The chain's CDR3 is CASSVWQFNTEAFF. As DNA, the CDR3 is TGTGCCAGCAGTGTATGGCAGTTTAACACTGAAGCTTTCTTT.

The chain has TRBV27 and TRBJ1-2, with 9 bases that match TRBD1. Germline lookup yields CDR1 MNHEY and CDR2 SMNVEV (reference sequence). V lost 5 bases to trimming and J lost 6 bases; unmatched junction nucleotides: 13. This CDR3 has 16 residues. Written as DNA, the CDR3 is TGTGCCAGCAGTCCCGCGACAGGGGGTCGGAGGGATGGCTACACCTTC. As protein: CASSPATGGRRDGYTF.

The V gene is TRBV14, the J gene TRBJ2-7, with TRBD1 matching 7 bases. Trimming at V came to 2 bases and at J to 6 bases, leaving 16 bases not matched to a gene. This CDR3 region has 17 residues. Germline V CDR1 and CDR2: SGHDN, FVKESK. For the CDR3, the DNA is TGTGCCAGCAGCCAACAAAGGCTGGGGACAGCGGAACGCGAGCAGTACTTC. Translating gives CASSQQRLGTAEREQYF.

A single count supports this clone. The CDR3 coding sequence is TGCGCCAGCAGCTTTTCTACACTAGGCCACAATGAGCAGTTCTTC. It codes for CASSFSTLGHNEQFF. This sequence joins TRBV5-1 and TRBJ2-1; the D gene is possibly TRBD2 (5 bases). Germline CDR1 reads SGHRS; CDR2 reads YFSETQ. The CDR3 contains 15 residues. The V end was cut by 2 bases, the J end by 5 bases, with 14 bases between.